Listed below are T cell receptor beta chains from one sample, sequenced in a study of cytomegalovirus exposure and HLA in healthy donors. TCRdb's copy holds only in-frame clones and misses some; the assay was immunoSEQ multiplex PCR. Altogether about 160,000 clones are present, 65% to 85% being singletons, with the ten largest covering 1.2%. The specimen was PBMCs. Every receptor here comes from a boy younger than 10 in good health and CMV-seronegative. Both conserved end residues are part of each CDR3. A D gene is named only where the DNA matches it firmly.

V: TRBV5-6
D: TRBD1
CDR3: CASSFLGQGLIRGNTEAFF

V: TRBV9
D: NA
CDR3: CASSRVEFRYTF

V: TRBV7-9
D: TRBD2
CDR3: CASRKREGTSDTQYF

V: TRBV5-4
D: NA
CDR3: CASSFRSSYNSPLHF

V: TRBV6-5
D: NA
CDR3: CASSYSPQGTQYF

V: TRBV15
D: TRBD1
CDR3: CATSRGRGQGAEKLFF

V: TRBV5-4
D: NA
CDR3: CASSLQFNTEAFF

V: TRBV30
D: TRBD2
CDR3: CAWRGLAGAASGPGAQYF

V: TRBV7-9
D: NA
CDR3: CASSPGQGKLNTEAFF

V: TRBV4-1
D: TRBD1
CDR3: CASSPGGLGVNHGYTF

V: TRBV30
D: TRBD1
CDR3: CAWSVRGTGTF

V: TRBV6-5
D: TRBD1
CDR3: CASSYSGTAYGYTF

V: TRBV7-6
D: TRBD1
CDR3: CASSLLGTGALEDGYTF

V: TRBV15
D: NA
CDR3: CATSIGRTALGTEAFF

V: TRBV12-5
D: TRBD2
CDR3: CASGLVLVGGRVHEQYF

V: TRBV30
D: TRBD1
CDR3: CACLTGTYNEQFF

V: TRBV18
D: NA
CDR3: CASSPYDSLGEQYF

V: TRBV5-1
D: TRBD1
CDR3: CASSLGQVEKLFF

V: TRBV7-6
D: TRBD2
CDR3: CASSSTSGGKNEQFF

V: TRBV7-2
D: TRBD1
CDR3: CASSYRQGVGYTF

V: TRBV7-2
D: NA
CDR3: CASSLEAGYKGNTIYF

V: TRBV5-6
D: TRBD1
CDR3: CASSLGTGGYEQYF

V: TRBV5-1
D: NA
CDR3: CASSLTPGGAGQPQHF

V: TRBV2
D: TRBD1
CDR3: CASSATPTGKETQYF

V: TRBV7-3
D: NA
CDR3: CASSLRRSGYNEQFF

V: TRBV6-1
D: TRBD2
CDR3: CASSGGIGGSTDTQYF

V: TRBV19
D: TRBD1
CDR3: CASTARGQGYTF

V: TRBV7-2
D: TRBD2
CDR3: CASSFMAGVQETQYF

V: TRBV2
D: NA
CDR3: CASTINTVRSPLHF

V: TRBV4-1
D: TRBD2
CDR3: CASSQVLGLGRKFF

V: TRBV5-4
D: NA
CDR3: CASSQDFVAETQYF

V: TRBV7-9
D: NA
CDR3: CASSLDTYGYTF

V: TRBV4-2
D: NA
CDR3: CASSQAAENSEQYF

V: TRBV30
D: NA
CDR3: CAWSVAANYGYTF

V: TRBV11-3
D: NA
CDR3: CASSLNRRGVSTDTQYF

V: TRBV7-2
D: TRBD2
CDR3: CASTWTSGVSYNEQFF

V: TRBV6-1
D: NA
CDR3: CAGSDWADEQFF

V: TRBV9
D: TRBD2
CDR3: CASSVAGGRYTQYF

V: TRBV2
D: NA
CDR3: CASSDSSLGYTF

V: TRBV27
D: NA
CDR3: CASSSDTVFPYEQYF

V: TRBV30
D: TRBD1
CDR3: CAWSVGTGKETQYF

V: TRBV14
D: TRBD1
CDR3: CASSQVLKTGNHEQFF

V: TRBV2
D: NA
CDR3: CASSEVGALGNTIYF

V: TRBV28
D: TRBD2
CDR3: CASSPLWTSGKSYEQYF

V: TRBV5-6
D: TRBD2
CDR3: CASSAILAGGETQYF

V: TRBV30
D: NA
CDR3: CAWSSPRHEQYF